A selection of T cell receptor beta chains follows, all from one sample in a study of blood T cell repertoires in COVID-19. Repertoires were generated with immunoSEQ multiplex PCR, while TCRdb's copy carries only in-frame clones and drops some. The table includes around 180,000 clones, roughly 70% detected once. Sequences were obtained from peripheral blood. These receptors all come from a woman of 80 years or more with acute or convalescent COVID-19. Both conserved end residues are part of each CDR3. The D gene is left open where the match is weak. Size tells how often a clone was seen (once, few, many) or the class of an expanded clone, and some rows leave it out.

>TRBJ2-7|TRBD1|once|TRBV2
TGTGCCAGTACTCGACAGGGCCCCTACGAGCAGTACTTC
CASTRQGPYEQYF
>TRBJ2-2|TRBD1|NA|TRBV5-1
TGCGCCAGCAGCATGGGACAGGTTGAAGGGGAGCTGTTTTTT
CASSMGQVEGELFF
>TRBJ2-3|NA|NA|TRBV5-1
TGCGCCAGCAGCCTTCCGCAACCACGCCAGGAGGCAGATACGCAGTATTTT
CASSLPQPRQEADTQYF
>TRBJ1-5|NA|few|TRBV6-1
TGTGCCAGCAGTGAACAGGGCCACAATCAGCCCCAGCATTTT
CASSEQGHNQPQHF
>TRBJ2-6|NA|NA|TRBV5-1
TGCGCCAGCAGCCCCACACCTGGGGCCAACGTCCTGACTTTC
CASSPTPGANVLTF
>TRBJ1-4|NA|NA|TRBV6-6
TGTGCCAGCAAAAAAGGGGGTCCAACTAATGAAAAACTGTTTTTT
CASKKGGPTNEKLFF
>TRBJ1-5|TRBD1|NA|TRBV6-2/TRBV6-3
TGTGCCAGCAGTGACCGGACAGGTGACAATCAGCCCCAGCATTTT
CASSDRTGDNQPQHF
>TRBJ2-5|NA|NA|TRBV5-1
TGCGCCAGACCTCAAGAGGGTGAGGAGACCCAGTACTTC
CARPQEGEETQYF
>TRBJ2-1|NA|NA|TRBV5-5
TGTGCCAGCAGCCTCGGGGATCTTTGGGATGAGCAGTTCTTC
CASSLGDLWDEQFF
>TRBJ1-5|TRBD1|NA|TRBV28
TGTGCCAGCAGGAGACAGGGGGCTGGCAATCAGCCCCAGCATTTT
CASRRQGAGNQPQHF
>TRBJ1-2|TRBD1|NA|TRBV2
TGTGCCAGCACGGCAGGGGGGAACTATGGCTACACCTTC
CASTAGGNYGYTF
>TRBJ2-7|TRBD1|NA|TRBV6-5
TGTGCCAGCAGGATCGACAGGGTCAACGAGCAGTACTTC
CASRIDRVNEQYF
>TRBJ1-2|NA|once|TRBV6-5
TGTGCCAGTTCGCTCCGGGGGATCTATGGCTACACCTTC
CASSLRGIYGYTF
>TRBJ1-1|NA|many|TRBV5-5
TGTGCCAGCAGCTTGGGTACAGTCACTGAAGCTTTCTTT
CASSLGTVTEAFF
>TRBJ2-7|NA|few|TRBV14
TGTGCCAGCAGCCAAGTCCAGGCCTACGAGCAGTACTTC
CASSQVQAYEQYF
>TRBJ1-2|TRBD1|few|TRBV19
TGTGCCAGTAGTACGGACAGGGTTCAAGGCTACACCTTC
CASSTDRVQGYTF
>TRBJ2-3|TRBD2|NA|TRBV6-4
TGTGCCAGCAGGGCTAGCGGGTCGGCCTGGGATACGCAGTATTTT
CASRASGSAWDTQYF